Below, 9 T cell receptor beta chains from the same sample are listed, as sequenced in a study of cytomegalovirus exposure and HLA in healthy donors. Produced via immunoSEQ multiplex PCR; TCRdb's table is partial and in-frame only. Among about 360,000 clones listed, 86% were seen once. The sample comprised PBMCs. The source of these receptors is a woman between 18 and 29 years old in good health and CMV-seronegative.

The chain couples TRBV7-8 to TRBJ2-3, with D possibly being TRBD2 (6 bases). This CDR3 comprises 17 residues. The V end was cut by 4 bases, the J end by 4 bases, with 21 bases between. Germline V gives CDR1 SGHVS, CDR2 FQNEAQ. CDR3 nucleotides: TGTGCCAGCAGCTCAGGGACTTACAGAGGGTTGGCAGATACGCAGTATTTT. It encodes CASSSGTYRGLADTQYF.

For this clone: This CDR3 is missing its conserved last phenylalanine or tryptophan, likely due to a read error. The limits of the CDR3 on the DNA are not certain, so only TCRdb's listed CDR3 is given. The genes are TRBV30 and TRBJ1-2; TRBD1, the table's D call, lacks a check against the DNA. The CDR3 spans 11 amino acids, including both terminal residues. Germline V CDR1 and CDR2: GTSNPN, SVGIG (reference sequence). The CDR3 here is CAWSVLGPPAY.

J is TRBJ2-2 and V is TRBV6-4, with 8 positions matching TRBD2. In germline, CDR1 is MRHNA, CDR2 SNTAGT. V lost 0 bases and J lost 3; bases outside the gene matches: 3. This CDR3 contains 16 residues. The CDR3, as DNA: TGTGCCAGCAGTGACTCTCCAGCGGGAGACACCGGGGAGCTGTTTTTT. Translating it yields CASSDSPAGDTGELFF.

Only a few counts were recorded for this clone. The V and J genes are TRBV2 and TRBJ2-7, with D tentatively TRBD1 (5 bases). The V gene's germline CDR1 is SNHLY and CDR2 FYNNEI. The CDR3 has 12 amino acids. Deletions cut 6 bases from V and 3 bases from J, with 9 bases between. The chain's CDR3 is CASSLGHYEQYF. The CDR3 DNA is TGTGCCAGCAGCTTGGGGCACTACGAGCAGTACTTC. Based on the CDR3 plus reference TRBV2 and TRBJ2-7, the full variable domain is EPEVTQTPSHQVTQMGQEVILRCVPISNHLYFYWYRQILGQKVEFLVSFYNNEISEKSEIFDDQFSVERPDGSNFTLKIRSTKLEDSAMYFCASSLGHYEQYFGPGTRLTVT.

The chain combines TRBV7-9 with TRBJ2-5; D might be TRBD1 (5 bases). Looked up from germline, CDR1 is SEHNR and CDR2 is FQNEAQ (reference sequence). Trimming pared 5 bases from V and 7 bases from J, leaving 17 bases between. The CDR3 spans 14 residues. CDR3 DNA: TGTGCCAGCAGCACTTCGACAGTGGTCGGGACCCAGTACTTC. It specifies CASSTSTVVGTQYF. The full variable domain, with the rest looked up from reference TRBV7-9 and TRBJ2-5, is DTGVSQNPRHKITKRGQNVTFRCDPISEHNRLYWYRQTLGQGPEFLTYFQNEAQLEKSRLLSDRFSAERPKGSFSTLEIQRTEQGDSAMYLCASSTSTVVGTQYFGPGTRLLVL.

This clone was observed a handful of times. The CDR3 coding sequence is TGCGCCAGCAGTGTGGAGGGGACAGGGACTGGGAGCAATCAGCCCCAGCATTTT. Encoded protein: CASSVEGTGTGSNQPQHF. The V and J genes are TRBV10-1 and TRBJ1-5; 9 bases agree with TRBD1. With V trimmed by 4 bases and J by 1 base, 11 bases remained unmatched. There are 18 residues in the CDR3. The germline CDR1 and CDR2 sequences are WNHNN and SYGVQD (reference sequence).

This chain links TRBV2 with TRBJ1-2, with D tentatively TRBD1 (6 bases). The germline V and J ends were trimmed by 4 bases and 5 bases, with 14 bases remaining between them. The CDR3 contains 14 residues. CDR1 is SNHLY, CDR2 FYNNEI, per germline. Here the CDR3 DNA reads TGTGCCAGCAGTGGGGGGACATCGGTGTATGGCTACACCTTC. This gives the protein CASSGGTSVYGYTF.

This chain joins TRBV9 and TRBJ2-1; no definite D call. The CDR3 has 16 amino acids. CDR1 is SGDLS and CDR2 is YYNGEE in the germline V gene. The V end was cut by 3 bases, the J end by 6 bases, with 19 bases between. The CDR3 coding sequence is TGTGCCAGCAGCGCTTCACCCACACCCCCTCTCAATGAGCAGTTCTTC. It codes for CASSASPTPPLNEQFF.

The gene calls are TRBV7-2 and TRBJ1-4, with D uncertain. Germline values: CDR1 SGHTA, CDR2 FQGNSA. This CDR3 has 17 residues. V gave up 1 base and J gave up 7 bases, with 19 bases separating them. CDR3 residues: CASSLGIVPRGGEKLFF. The CDR3, as DNA: TGTGCCAGCAGCTTAGGGATCGTTCCCCGCGGCGGTGAAAAACTGTTTTTT.